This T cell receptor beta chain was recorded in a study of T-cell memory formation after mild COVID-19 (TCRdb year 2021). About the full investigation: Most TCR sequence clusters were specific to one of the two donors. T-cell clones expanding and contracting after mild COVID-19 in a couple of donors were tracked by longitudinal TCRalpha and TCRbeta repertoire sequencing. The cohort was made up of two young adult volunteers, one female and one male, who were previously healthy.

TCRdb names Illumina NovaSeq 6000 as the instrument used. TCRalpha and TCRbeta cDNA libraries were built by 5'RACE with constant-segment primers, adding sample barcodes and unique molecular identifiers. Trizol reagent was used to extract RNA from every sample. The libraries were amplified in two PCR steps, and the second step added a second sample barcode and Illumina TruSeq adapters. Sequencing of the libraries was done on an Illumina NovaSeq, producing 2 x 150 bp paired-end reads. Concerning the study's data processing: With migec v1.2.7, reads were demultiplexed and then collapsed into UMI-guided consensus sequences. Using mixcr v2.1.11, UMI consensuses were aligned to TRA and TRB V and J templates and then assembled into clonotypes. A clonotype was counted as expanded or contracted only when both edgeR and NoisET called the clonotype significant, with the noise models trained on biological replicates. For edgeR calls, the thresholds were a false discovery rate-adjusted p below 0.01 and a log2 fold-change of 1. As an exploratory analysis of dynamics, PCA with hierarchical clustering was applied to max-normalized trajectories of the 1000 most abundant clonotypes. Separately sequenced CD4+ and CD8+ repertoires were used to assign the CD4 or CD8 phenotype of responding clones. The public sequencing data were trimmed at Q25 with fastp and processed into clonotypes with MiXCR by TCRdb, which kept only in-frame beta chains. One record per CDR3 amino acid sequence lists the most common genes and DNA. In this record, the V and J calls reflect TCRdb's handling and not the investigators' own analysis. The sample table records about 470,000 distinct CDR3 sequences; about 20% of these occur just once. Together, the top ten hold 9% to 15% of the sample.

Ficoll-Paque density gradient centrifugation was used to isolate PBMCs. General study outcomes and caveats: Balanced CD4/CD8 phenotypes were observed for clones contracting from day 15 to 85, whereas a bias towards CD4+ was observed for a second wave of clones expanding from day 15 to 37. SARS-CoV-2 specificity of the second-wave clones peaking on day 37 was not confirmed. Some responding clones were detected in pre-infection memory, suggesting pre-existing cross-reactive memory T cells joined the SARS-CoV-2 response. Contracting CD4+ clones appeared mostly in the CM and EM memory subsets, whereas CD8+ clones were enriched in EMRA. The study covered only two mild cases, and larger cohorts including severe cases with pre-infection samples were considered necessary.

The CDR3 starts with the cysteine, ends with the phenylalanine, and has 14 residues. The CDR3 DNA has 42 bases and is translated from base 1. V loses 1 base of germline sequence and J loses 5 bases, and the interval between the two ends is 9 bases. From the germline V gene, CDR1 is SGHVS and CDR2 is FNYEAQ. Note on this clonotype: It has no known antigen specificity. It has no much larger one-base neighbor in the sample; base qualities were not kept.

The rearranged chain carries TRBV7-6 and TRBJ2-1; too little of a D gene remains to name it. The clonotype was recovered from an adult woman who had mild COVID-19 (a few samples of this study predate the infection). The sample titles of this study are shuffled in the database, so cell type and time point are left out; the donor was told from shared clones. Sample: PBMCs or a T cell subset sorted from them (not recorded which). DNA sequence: TGTGCCAGCAGCTTAGGTCTCCCTAACAATGAGCAGTTCTTC. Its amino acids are CASSLGLPNNEQFF.